This T cell receptor (beta chain) is drawn from a study of control samples from healthy donors and cancer patients. Only in-frame clones appear in the TCRdb table, and some are missing; sequencing was by immunoSEQ multiplex PCR. The data show around 93,000 clones, roughly 88% seen once. This CDR3 spans 16 amino acids. Germline CDR1 reads SGHTA; CDR2 reads FQGNSA. The V gene lost 5 bases and the J gene lost 0 bases, with 14 bases spanning the gap. The receptor comes from a man aged 30 to 39 in good health. The gene calls are TRBV7-2 and TRBJ2-1, with D maybe TRBD1 (6 bases). The sequencing input was blood. The CDR3 loop is CASSGGGFSSYNEQFF. CDR3 DNA sequence: TGTGCCAGCAGCGGGGGCGGTTTTAGCTCCTACAATGAGCAGTTCTTC.